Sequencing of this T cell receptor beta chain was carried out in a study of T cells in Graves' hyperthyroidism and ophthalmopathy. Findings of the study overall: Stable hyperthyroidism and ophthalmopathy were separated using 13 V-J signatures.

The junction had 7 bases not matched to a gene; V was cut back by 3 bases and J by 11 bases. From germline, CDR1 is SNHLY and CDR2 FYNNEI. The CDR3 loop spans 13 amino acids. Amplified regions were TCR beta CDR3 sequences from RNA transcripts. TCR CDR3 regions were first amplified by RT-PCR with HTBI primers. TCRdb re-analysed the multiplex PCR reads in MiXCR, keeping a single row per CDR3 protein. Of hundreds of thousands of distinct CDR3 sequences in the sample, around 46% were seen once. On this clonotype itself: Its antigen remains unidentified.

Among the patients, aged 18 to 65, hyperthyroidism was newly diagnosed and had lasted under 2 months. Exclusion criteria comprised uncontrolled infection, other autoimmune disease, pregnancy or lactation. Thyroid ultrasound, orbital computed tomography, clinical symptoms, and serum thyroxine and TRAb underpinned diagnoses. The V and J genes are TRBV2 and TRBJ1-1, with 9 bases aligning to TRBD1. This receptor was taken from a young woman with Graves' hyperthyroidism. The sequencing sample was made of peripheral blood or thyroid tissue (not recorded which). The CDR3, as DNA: TGTGCCAGCAGTGAGCGGGACAGGGATGCTGCTTTCTTT. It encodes CASSERDRDAAFF.